The 10 T cell receptor beta chains below were found in one sample sequenced in a study of OX40 agonist ivuxolimab in advanced cancers. The method was the immunoSEQ multiplex PCR assay. Imported from immuneACCESS, the table was reduced by TCRdb to in-frame sequences with V and J called. These copies leave out some clones; in studies compared against another copy, an unresolved V gene accounts for under half, and the cause of the remainder is not known. For this sample there are tens of thousands of clones; roughly 89% appear just once. 12% of the sample rests with the top ten. Sequencing used CD4+ or CD8+ T cells sorted from blood, obtained in a trial of the OX40 agonist ivuxolimab. The receptors were gathered from an adult with an advanced solid tumor such as melanoma, head and neck, liver or kidney cancer.

The chain joins TRBV7-6 to TRBJ2-2, with 7 positions matching TRBD2. The CDR3 covers 15 residues. Germline lookup yields CDR1 SGHVS and CDR2 FNYEAQ. V gave up 0 bases and J gave up 7 bases; unmatched junction bases: 5. The CDR3 coding sequence is TGTGCCAGCAGCTTAGCAGTAGGGAGGGTCGGGGAGCTGTTTTTT. Translated: CASSLAVGRVGELFF.

The chain employs TRBV7-8 and TRBJ2-3; 15 bases match TRBD2. Per germline, CDR1 SGHVS and CDR2 FQNEAQ. V trimming: 5 bases; J trimming: 4 bases; junction bases outside the gene matches: 13. CDR3 length: 19 amino acids. The CDR3 DNA reads TGTGCCAGCAGCGGGAGGACTAGCGGGAGGGCCTTATGGGCAGATACGCAGTATTTT. As protein: CASSGRTSGRALWADTQYF.

The rearrangement links TRBV2 to TRBJ2-1, with D unclear. The germline gives CDR1 SNHLY, CDR2 FYNNEI. Trimming removed 1 base from V and 3 bases from J, with 4 bases in between. CDR3 length equals 13 residues. CDR3 loop: CASSEDNYNEQFF. CDR3 bases: TGTGCCAGCAGTGAAGACAACTACAATGAGCAGTTCTTC. The variable domain in full, with the rest retrieved from reference TRBV2 and TRBJ2-1, is EPEVTQTPSHQVTQMGQEVILRCVPISNHLYFYWYRQILGQKVEFLVSFYNNEISEKSEIFDDQFSVERPDGSNFTLKIRSTKLEDSAMYFCASSEDNYNEQFFGPGTRLTVL.

The V gene is TRBV9, the J gene TRBJ2-3, with D tentatively TRBD1 or TRBD2 (5 bases each). Germline V gives CDR1 SGDLS, CDR2 YYNGEE. V shed 0 bases and J shed 3 bases, with 8 bases lying between them. The CDR3 loop spans 14 amino acids. DNA of the CDR3: TGTGCCAGCAGCGTAGAGGGACGAACAGATACGCAGTATTTT. Protein: CASSVEGRTDTQYF.

The chain is built from TRBV4-2 and TRBJ1-4, with 10 bases lining up with TRBD1. This CDR3 region has 17 residues. Germline CDR1 reads LGHNA; CDR2 reads YNFKEQ. V gave up 3 bases and J gave up 6 bases; unmatched junction bases: 10. Written as DNA, the CDR3 is TGTGCCAGCAGCCAGTTAATTCCGACAGGGGGCGATGAAAAACTGTTTTTT. This gives the protein CASSQLIPTGGDEKLFF.

The chain joins TRBV27 to TRBJ2-7, with 7 bases aligning to TRBD2. The CDR3 sequence is 15 residues long. Per germline, CDR1 MNHEY and CDR2 SMNVEV (reference sequence). V trimming: 2 bases; J trimming: 6 bases; junction bases outside the gene matches: 10. The DNA for the CDR3 is TGTGCCAGCAGTTTAGGGGCTAGCGGTGGAGGCGAGCAGTACTTC. Translated: CASSLGASGGGEQYF.

This clone has a single count. The chain has TRBV7-6 and TRBJ2-7; D call uncertain. The CDR3 consists of 14 residues. V was clipped by 0 bases and J by 0 bases, with 6 bases between them. Germline CDR1 reads SGHVS; CDR2 reads FNYEAQ. CDR3 sequence reads: CASSLALDSYEQYF. The DNA of the CDR3 is TGTGCCAGCAGCTTAGCGCTGGACTCCTACGAGCAGTACTTC.

This chain uses TRBV6-1 with TRBJ1-1, with 8 bases that match TRBD1. Losses at the gene ends were 0 bases for V and 5 bases for J; bases not matched to a gene: 8. Germline CDR1 and CDR2: MNHNS and SASEGT. The CDR3 loop spans 16 amino acids. This CDR3 is CASSEAPGQGWTEAFF. CDR3 nucleotides: TGTGCCAGCAGTGAAGCGCCAGGACAGGGTTGGACTGAAGCTTTCTTT.

This clone has only one observation. V gene TRBV25-1 combines with J gene TRBJ1-1; tentative D call: TRBD1 (5 bases). This CDR3 spans 13 amino acids. V dropped 1 base and J dropped 10 bases, with 13 bases sitting between them. The germline CDR1 and CDR2 sequences are MGHDK and SYGVNS. The CDR3 loop is CASSELGAAPAFF. In nucleotides, the CDR3 is TGTGCCAGCAGTGAATTAGGGGCCGCCCCAGCTTTCTTT.

The chain has TRBV5-5 and TRBJ2-7; D perhaps matches TRBD1 (6 bases). The CDR3 runs to 13 residues. Germline CDR1 is SGHKS and CDR2 is YYEKEE (reference sequence). V gave up 5 bases and J gave up 5 bases, with 14 bases separating them. CDR3 region: CASSFIRGNEQYF. CDR3 DNA sequence: TGTGCCAGCAGTTTTATCAGGGGCAACGAGCAGTACTTC.